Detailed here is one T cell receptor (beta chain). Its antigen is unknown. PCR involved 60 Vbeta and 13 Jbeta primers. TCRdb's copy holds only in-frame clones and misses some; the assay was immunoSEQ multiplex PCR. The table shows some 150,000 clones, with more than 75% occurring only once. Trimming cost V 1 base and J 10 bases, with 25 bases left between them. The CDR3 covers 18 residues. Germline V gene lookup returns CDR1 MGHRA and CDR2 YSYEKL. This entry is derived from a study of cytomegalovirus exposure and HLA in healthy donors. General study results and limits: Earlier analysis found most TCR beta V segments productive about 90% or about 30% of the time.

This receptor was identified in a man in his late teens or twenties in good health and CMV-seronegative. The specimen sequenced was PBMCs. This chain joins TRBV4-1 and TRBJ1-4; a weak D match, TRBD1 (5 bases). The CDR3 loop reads CASSQVRQGGRFFGKLFF. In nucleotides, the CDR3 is TGCGCCAGCAGCCAAGTCCGGCAGGGAGGTCGTTTTTTTGGAAAACTGTTTTTT.